Listed here is a single T cell receptor beta chain. Its antigen is currently unknown. Sequencing targeted TCR beta in blood CD8+ and CD4+ T cells. Through negative isolation, CD4+ and CD8+ T cells were obtained, while TEMRA cells were enriched using FACS. There are 15 residues in the CDR3. Trimming took 3 bases from V and 7 from J; bases not matched to a gene: 6. Germline CDR1 reads KGHDR; CDR2 reads SFDVKD. This sample is drawn from a study of CD8 T cells in Susac syndrome. General study findings and limits: The study conceded that its TCR sequencing and HLA analysis involved relatively few individuals.

A quantity of roughly 0.5 to 1 ug RNA underwent reverse transcription using random hexamers. An immunoSEQ multiplex PCR generated amplified TCR beta CDR3 products spanning 54 Vbeta and 13 Jbeta. TCRdb reprocessed the immunoSEQ multiplex PCR reads with MiXCR, giving one entry per CDR3 protein. The sample includes 100,000 to 150,000 distinct CDR3 sequences, just over 90% of them seen just once. The receptor was derived from a human donor with multiple sclerosis. The source material was CD8+ T cells from PBMCs. The chain joins TRBV24-1 to TRBJ2-1; 9 positions match TRBD2. Written as DNA, the CDR3 is TGTGCCACCAGTGATGCCGGGACTAGCCAAAATGAGCAGTTCTTC. Encoded protein: CATSDAGTSQNEQFF.